Listed here are 5 T cell receptor beta chains from one sample, sequenced in a study of beta chain features in type 1 diabetes. All of the isolated RNA was reverse transcribed, so expressed TCRB transcripts were sequenced. Clones were read by immunoSEQ multiplex PCR, and TCRdb kept only the in-frame ones, dropping some. The sample lists 250,000 to 300,000 clones, approximately 15% seen once, with over 0.015% in the top ten. Regarding the study as a whole: Moderately but significantly shorter TCRB CDR3s were found in Type 1 diabetes patients in all four CD4+ subsets.

For these TCRs, the target antigens are not known. The material sequenced was naive CD4+ T cells from blood. The origin of the receptors is a man between 25 and 39 years old with type 1 diabetes.

This chain joins TRBV27 and TRBJ2-7; 10 nucleotides agree with TRBD1. CDR3 length equals 14 residues. Trimming at V came to 6 bases and at J to 7 bases, leaving 9 bases not matched to a gene. Germline CDR1 and CDR2: MNHEY and SMNVEV (reference sequence). The CDR3 coding sequence is TGTGCCAGCAGCTTTGGACAGGGGGTTAGGGAGCAGTACTTC. Protein: CASSFGQGVREQYF.

This clone has just a few counts. The chain combines TRBV2 with TRBJ2-7; TRBD2 agrees at 7 bases. The germline gives CDR1 SNHLY, CDR2 FYNNEI. With 3 bases clipped from V and 2 bases from J, the junction kept 4 bases outside the gene matches. The CDR3 consists of 14 residues. The chain's CDR3 is CASSEEAGTYEQYF. DNA of the CDR3: TGTGCCAGCAGTGAGGAAGCGGGAACCTACGAGCAGTACTTC.

J is TRBJ1-1 and V is TRBV9; 8 positions agree with TRBD1. Germline V lookup: CDR1 SGDLS, CDR2 YYNGEE. J was trimmed by 1 base and V by 7 bases; bases with no gene match: 6. The CDR3 contains 14 residues. The CDR3 nucleotides are TGTGCCAGCGCCCAGGGGGCGCGGAACACTGAAGCTTTCTTT. This translates into CASAQGARNTEAFF.

This clone showed up just a few times. The V and J genes are TRBV2 and TRBJ2-7, with D possibly TRBD2 on 6 matching bases. The length of the CDR3 is 12 residues. Per germline, CDR1 SNHLY and CDR2 FYNNEI. V was trimmed by 7 bases and J by 3 bases, leaving 10 bases between them. The CDR3 spells CASTGDSYEQYF. CDR3 DNA sequence: TGTGCCAGCACGGGAGACAGCTACGAGCAGTACTTC.

This rearrangement joins TRBV7-9 to TRBJ1-5, with D unclear. The germline V and J ends were trimmed by 5 bases and 10 bases, with 15 bases remaining between them. The CDR3 consists of 13 residues. Looked up from germline, CDR1 is SEHNR and CDR2 is FQNEAQ (reference sequence). CDR3 sequence reads: CASSQAGRSPQHF. The CDR3 DNA is TGTGCCAGCAGCCAGGCGGGAAGATCCCCCCAGCATTTT.